This T cell receptor beta chain originates from a study of human T cells and chemical hapten exposure. Time point defined: healthy volunteer bleed at 6 weeks. Extraction yielded total RNA from whole blood (unfractionated). A word on this clonotype: Its specificity is not known.

General study findings and limits: Counts of TCRs above 1 in 1000 frequency stayed unchanged with DPC sensitization.

Original methodology: Counting gave a median of around 100,000 TCRs per sample, with values ranging from roughly 20,000 to 750,000. TCRdb re-called the RACE reads through MiXCR, storing one row per CDR3 protein. The authors' filters were not applied to this entry. The top ten hold 4.5% to 7% of the sample, which has about 45,000 distinct CDR3 sequences, 3.7% seen once. The sample comprised whole blood. The clonotype originates from a human donor in good health. Some clones in this sample may be carry-over from other donors' samples.

CDR3: CASSYGGRAFEQYF. The CDR3 DNA sequence: TGTGCCAGCAGTTATGGCGGGAGGGCTTTTGAGCAGTACTTC. The chain has TRBV6-5 and TRBJ2-7; TRBD2 matches at 9 bases. The CDR3 loop spans 14 amino acids. V was pared by 3 bases and J by 7 bases, with 7 bases of the junction left unmatched. Germline V gives CDR1 MNHEY, CDR2 SVGAGI.